There are many counts of the clone carrying this T cell receptor beta chain. The target antigen is unknown. The lymph nodes were axillary draining lymph nodes from breast cancer patients. TCRdb redid the calling of the multiplex PCR reads with MiXCR, one entry per CDR3 protein. The data show about 80,000 distinct CDR3 sequences, with around 20% seen just once and around 2.5% held by the top ten. These data are taken from a study of breast tumors, draining lymph nodes, adjacent tissues. Study-level points and caveats: Luminal-like breast cancer showed significantly higher tumor–nontumor repertoire similarity than basal-like.

This CDR3 spans 17 amino acids. V lost 3 bases, J lost 4 bases, and 14 bases stayed unmatched. CDR1 is SGHDT and CDR2 is YYEEEE in the germline V gene. This receptor was obtained from a female donor with breast cancer. Some clones in this sample may be carry-over from other donors' samples. The V and J genes are TRBV5-6 and TRBJ1-2; 8 bases are shared with TRBD1. The sequencing sample was made of axillary lymph node tissue. CDR3 sequence: CASSSVLGTGVTYGYTF. As DNA, the CDR3 is TGTGCCAGCAGCTCCGTCTTGGGGACAGGAGTTACCTATGGCTACACCTTC.